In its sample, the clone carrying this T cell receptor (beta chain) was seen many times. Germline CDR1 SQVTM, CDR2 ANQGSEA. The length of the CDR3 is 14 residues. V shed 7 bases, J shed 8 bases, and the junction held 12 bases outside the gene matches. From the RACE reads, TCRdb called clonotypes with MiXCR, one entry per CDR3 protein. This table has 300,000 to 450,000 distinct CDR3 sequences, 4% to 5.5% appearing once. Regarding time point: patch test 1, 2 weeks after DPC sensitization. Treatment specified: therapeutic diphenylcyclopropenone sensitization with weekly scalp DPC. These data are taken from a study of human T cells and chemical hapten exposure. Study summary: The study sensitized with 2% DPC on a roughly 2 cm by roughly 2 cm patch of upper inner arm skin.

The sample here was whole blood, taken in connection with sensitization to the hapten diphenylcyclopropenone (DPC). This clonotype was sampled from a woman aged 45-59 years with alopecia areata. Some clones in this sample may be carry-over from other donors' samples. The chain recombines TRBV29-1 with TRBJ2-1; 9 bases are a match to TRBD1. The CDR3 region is CSADPGTGSDEQFF. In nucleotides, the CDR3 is TGCAGCGCCGACCCAGGGACAGGGAGCGATGAGCAGTTCTTC.